A single sample is the source of the 10 T cell receptor beta chains below, sequenced in a study of shared clonotypes between healthy human individuals. Method: immunoSEQ multiplex PCR; TCRdb's copy keeps in-frame clones and lacks some. The table has about 2.4 million clones, approximately 90% seen once; the top ten hold around 0.15%. Specimen: naive CD4+ T cells sorted from blood. Sample subset: CD45RA+ positively selected. These receptors came from a man between 18 and 35 years old in good health.

V usage is TRBV28 and J usage is TRBJ1-6; TRBD1 matches 9 bases. Germline CDR1 reads MDHEN; CDR2 reads SYDVKM. This CDR3 comprises 16 residues. V was pared by 8 bases and J by 7 bases, with 12 bases of the junction left unmatched. The CDR3 loop is CASGAEGQGGNSPLHF. The DNA of the CDR3 is TGTGCCAGCGGCGCGGAGGGACAGGGTGGCAATTCACCCCTCCACTTT.

CDR3 in DNA: TGCACCAGCAGCCAATGCGTTCGGACTTACCGAACTAGCGGGGGACACAATGAGCAGTTCTTC. Encoded protein: CTSSQCVRTYRTSGGHNEQFF. The rearrangement uses TRBV1 and TRBJ2-1; the table calls TRBD2, which could not be checked here. TRBV1 is given as a pseudogene. The CDR3 loop spans 21 amino acids.

CDR3 coding DNA: TGTGCCAGCAGTTCCACGGGACAGGGGCTGGGAAAACTGTTTTTT. This sequence encodes CASSSTGQGLGKLFF. The chain links TRBV6-5 to TRBJ1-4, with 10 bases matching TRBD1. The junction had 9 bases not matched to a gene; V was cut back by 4 bases and J by 10 bases. The CDR3 is 15 amino acids. The germline gives CDR1 MNHEY, CDR2 SVGAGI.

Concerning this clone: The sample carries other DNA sequences with the same CDR3. The J gene is TRBJ2-1, the V gene TRBV7-2, with a possible D match to TRBD2 (6 bases). Germline V gives CDR1 SGHTA, CDR2 FQGNSA. V was shortened by 0 bases and J by 3 bases, with 9 bases between the two germline ends. The CDR3 is 15 residues long. CDR3 in amino acids: CASSLAGGLYNEQFF. The CDR3, as DNA: TGTGCCAGCAGCTTAGCGGGGGGACTCTACAATGAGCAGTTCTTC.

Note on this clone: This same CDR3 is encoded by further DNA sequences in the sample. The V gene is TRBV6-6, the J gene TRBJ2-2; perhaps TRBD1 as D (6 bases). The CDR3 loop spans 15 amino acids. V gave up 6 bases and J gave up 0 bases, with 11 bases separating them. CDR1 is MNHNY, CDR2 SVGAGI, per germline (reference sequence). The CDR3 sequence: CASSLRTANTGELFF. CDR3 nucleotides: TGTGCCAGCAGCCTACGGACAGCGAACACCGGGGAGCTGTTTTTT.

This clone was counted only a few times. The V and J genes are TRBV19 and TRBJ1-1, with unresolved D. This CDR3 region has 13 residues. In germline, CDR1 is LNHDA, CDR2 SQIVND (reference sequence). Deletions cut 0 bases from V and 3 bases from J, with 5 bases between. The CDR3 DNA reads TGTGCCAGTAGTATAGAACGGTACACTGAAGCTTTCTTT. Its translation: CASSIERYTEAFF.

V is TRBV6-1 and J is TRBJ2-1; weak D call: TRBD1 (6 bases). V was clipped by 6 bases and J by 6 bases, with 12 bases between them. The germline CDR1 and CDR2 sequences are MNHNS and SASEGT. CDR3 length equals 13 residues. This chain's CDR3 is CASREQGINEQFF. In nucleotides, the CDR3 is TGTGCCAGCAGGGAACAGGGTATCAATGAGCAGTTCTTC.

The chain is built from TRBV19 and TRBJ2-2; 16 nucleotides agree with TRBD2. Germline V gene lookup returns CDR1 LNHDA and CDR2 SQIVND (reference sequence). With V trimmed by 6 bases and J by 5 bases, 9 bases remained unmatched. This CDR3 comprises 18 residues. The CDR3 region is CASSPGLAGGIRTGELFF. CDR3 DNA sequence: TGTGCCAGTAGCCCGGGACTAGCGGGAGGGATAAGAACCGGGGAGCTGTTTTTT.

A single count supports this clone. V gene TRBV6-1 combines with J gene TRBJ1-1; D remains unclear. V lost 7 bases and J lost 2, with 17 bases in between. Germline V gene data show CDR1 as MNHNS and CDR2 as SASEGT. The CDR3 has 15 residues. CDR3 sequence reads: CASILPGQDNTEAFF. CDR3 nucleotides: TGTGCCAGCATCCTACCCGGGCAGGACAACACTGAAGCTTTCTTT.

The CDR3 DNA sequence: TGCGCCAGCAGTGAGTCGGAGTCCAGCACAGATACGCAGTATTTT. It encodes CASSESESSTDTQYF. The chain links TRBV10-1 to TRBJ2-3; no reliable D call. Between the trimmed V and J ends, which lost 0 bases and 0 bases, there was a span of 7 bases. Germline CDR1 reads WNHNN; CDR2 reads SYGVQD (reference sequence). The CDR3 consists of 15 residues.